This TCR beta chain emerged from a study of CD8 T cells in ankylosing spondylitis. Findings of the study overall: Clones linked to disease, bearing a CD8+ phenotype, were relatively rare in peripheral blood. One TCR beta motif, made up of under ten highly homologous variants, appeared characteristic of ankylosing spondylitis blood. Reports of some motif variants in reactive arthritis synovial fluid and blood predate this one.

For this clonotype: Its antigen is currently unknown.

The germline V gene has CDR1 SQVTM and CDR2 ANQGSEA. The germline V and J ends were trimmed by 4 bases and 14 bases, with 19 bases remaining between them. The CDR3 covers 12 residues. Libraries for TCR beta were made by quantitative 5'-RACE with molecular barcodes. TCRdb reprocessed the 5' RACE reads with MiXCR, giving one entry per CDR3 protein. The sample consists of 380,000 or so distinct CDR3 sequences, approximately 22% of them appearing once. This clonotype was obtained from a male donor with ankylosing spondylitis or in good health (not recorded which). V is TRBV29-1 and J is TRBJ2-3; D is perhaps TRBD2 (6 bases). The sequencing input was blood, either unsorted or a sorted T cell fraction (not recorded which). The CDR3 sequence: CSVGSLGQEGYF. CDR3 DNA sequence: TGCAGCGTTGGCTCCTTGGGGCAGGAGGGGTATTTT.